This T cell receptor beta chain was sequenced in a study of graft-versus-host responses after intestinal transplantation. The CDR3 contains 16 residues. The germline gives CDR1 SGHRS, CDR2 YFSETQ. V lost 0 bases and J lost 0, with 12 bases in between. Study-wide results and caveats: Allograft clonal ratios (graft-versus-host to host-versus-graft) were high in patients who had graft-donor T cell macrochimerism.

The protocol was immunoSEQ multiplex PCR, while the TCRdb copy is restricted to in-frame clones and leaves out a portion. The sample comprises roughly 97,000 clones, roughly 91% of which are singletons, and about 0.18% rests with the top ten. Of note for this clone: No antigen is known for it.

The V gene is TRBV5-1, the J gene TRBJ1-1; D might be TRBD1 (5 bases). The sequence was collected from a human donor who was the organ donor for an intestinal transplant. The sequenced sample was unstimulated CD4+ T cells sorted from spleen or lymph node cells, obtained before transplant. CDR3 nucleotide sequence: TGCGCCAGCAGCTTGGGCGGGGGAGCTATGAACACTGAAGCTTTCTTT. Amino acid sequence: CASSLGGGAMNTEAFF.